These T cell receptor beta chains were read from a single sample in a study of sequential checkpoint blockade in melanoma. Assay used: immunoSEQ multiplex PCR; TCRdb lists only in-frame clones, some missing. Here the sample spans about 7,300 clones, 20% to 30% being singletons. Specimen: tumor tissue (inferred from file names), collected from a patient given nivolumab and ipilimumab in sequence. The receptor set was obtained from a human donor with melanoma. Both conserved end residues are part of each CDR3. The D gene is left open where the match is weak. Clone size is given for some rows only: seen once, a few or many times, or a class if the clone is expanded.

V	J	D	size	DNA	CDR3
TRBV6-8	TRBJ1-5	.	.	TGTGCCAGCAGTCTCATAACCCAGTTCGGGGCAGGGGAGAATCAGCCCCAGCATTTT	CASSLITQFGAGENQPQHF
TRBV11-3	TRBJ2-1	TRBD2	few	TGTGCCAGCAGCTTAGGGGCCCCAATAGCGGGAAAGAATGAGCAGTTCTTC	CASSLGAPIAGKNEQFF
TRBV29-1	TRBJ2-3	TRBD2	.	TGCAGCGTTTCACCCCGGGGGGGGGAGGGCACAGATACGCAGTATTTT	CSVSPRGGEGTDTQYF
TRBV19	TRBJ2-3	.	.	TGTGCCAGTAGTATCACGGGGAAGGAGAGGCCAGATACGCAGTATTTT	CASSITGKERPDTQYF
TRBV6-8	TRBJ1-2	.	.	TGTGCCAGCAGTTACTCTTGGGGGAGAGGATATGGCTACACCTTC	CASSYSWGRGYGYTF
TRBV5-1	TRBJ2-3	TRBD2	.	TGCGCCAGCAAGGAACTAGCGGGAATCACAGATACGCAGTATTTT	CASKELAGITDTQYF
TRBV25-1	TRBJ2-2	.	.	TGTGCCAGCAGTGAATATGGCAGCTTTACCACCGGGGAGCTGTTTTTT	CASSEYGSFTTGELFF
TRBV11-3	TRBJ2-5	TRBD2	few	TGTGCCAGCAGCTTTTCCCCTACTAGCGGGAGAGGGACCCAGTACTTC	CASSFSPTSGRGTQYF
TRBV5-1	TRBJ1-1	.	.	TGCGCCAGCAGCTTGGGGACAGTGAACACTGAAGCTTTCTTT	CASSLGTVNTEAFF
TRBV6-8	TRBJ2-2	.	few	TGTGCCAGCAGTTACCTCGGACAGAACACCGGGGAGCTGTTTTTT	CASSYLGQNTGELFF
TRBV11-3	TRBJ2-2	TRBD1	many	TGTGCCAGCAGTCTTGGGACAGGGAGGGCCGGGGAGCTGTTTTTT	CASSLGTGRAGELFF
TRBV19	TRBJ1-2	.	.	TGTGCCAGTAGCCGGGACGGGAGAACAGCTAACTATGGCTACACCTTC	CASSRDGRTANYGYTF
TRBV6-8	TRBJ2-5	TRBD1	medium-sized	TGTGCCAGCAGTCCAAGGACAGGGTGGGGTGGCGAGACCCAGTACTTC	CASSPRTGWGGETQYF
TRBV9	TRBJ2-2	.	.	TGTGCGGGCAGACTGAACACCGGGGAGCTGTTTTTT	CAGRLNTGELFF
TRBV11-3	TRBJ2-3	TRBD1	.	TGTGCCAGCAGCTCCGACAGGGGCCAACGTACAGATACGCAGTATTTT	CASSSDRGQRTDTQYF
TRBV30	TRBJ2-2	TRBD1	.	TGTGCCTGGTTACAGGGGAACTACGGGGAGCTGTTTTTT	CAWLQGNYGELFF
TRBV19	TRBJ1-1	.	.	TGTGCCAGTAGTAAGATAATGAACACTGAAGCTTTCTTT	CASSKIMNTEAFF
TRBV14	TRBJ1-2	.	medium-sized	TGTGCCAGCAGCCAAGATGGGAGGGGCATCTATGGCTACACCTTC	CASSQDGRGIYGYTF
TRBV6-8	TRBJ2-2	.	few	TGTGCCAGCAGTGACCCCCGTCCCGGGGAGCTGTTTTTT	CASSDPRPGELFF
TRBV6-1	TRBJ1-1	TRBD1	.	TGTGCCAGCAGTGAAGGACAGGGACGGCGGACTGAAGCTTTCTTT	CASSEGQGRRTEAFF
TRBV11-3	TRBJ2-3	.	.	.	CASSLWGQGAFEKYF
TRBV11-3	TRBJ1-5	.	many	TGTGCCAGCAGCCTACAATCGGGCGGTTATCAGCCCCAGCATTTT	CASSLQSGGYQPQHF
TRBV6-8	TRBJ2-1	.	few	TGTGCCAGCAGTTACTCGTCACTAGCCTACAATGAGCAGTTCTTC	CASSYSSLAYNEQFF
TRBV11-3	TRBJ1-5	.	many	TGTGCCAGCAGCTTGTTGCAGGGCCCGACGCAGCCCCAGCATTTT	CASSLLQGPTQPQHF
TRBV2	TRBJ2-1	.	few	TGTGCCAGCAGCCCCTTCTCCTACAATGAGCAGTTCTTC	CASSPFSYNEQFF
TRBV6-8	TRBJ1-2	.	.	TGTGCCAGCAGTTTGAATCCGACCGGGACAAGTCCCTATGGCTACACCTTC	CASSLNPTGTSPYGYTF
TRBV7-8	TRBJ1-2	.	.	TGTGCCAGCAGCTCCCCCGGGAGCAGGGGCTACACCTTC	CASSSPGSRGYTF
TRBV25-1	TRBJ1-5	.	.	TGTGCCAGCAGTGCGGACCTTAGCAATCAGCCCCAGCATTTT	CASSADLSNQPQHF
TRBV12-5	TRBJ2-5	.	.	TGTGCCAGCCCCTGCTGGGCCGTTAAACAAGAGACCCAGTACTTC	CASPCWAVKQETQYF
TRBV11-3	TRBJ2-3	.	.	TGTGCCAGCAGCCCGACCCGAACTCAGACAGATACGCAGTATTTT	CASSPTRTQTDTQYF
TRBV4-1	TRBJ1-1	.	.	TGCGCCAGCAGCCAACGGGGAAACACTGAAGCTTTCTTT	CASSQRGNTEAFF
TRBV11-3	TRBJ2-2	.	few	TGTGCCAGCAGCTTGGGAACAGGTGCCGGGGAGCTGTTTTTT	CASSLGTGAGELFF
TRBV30	TRBJ2-6	TRBD2	.	TGTGCCTCCAGACTAGCGGGAAATAACGTCCTGACTTTC	CASRLAGNNVLTF
TRBV19	TRBJ2-1	TRBD1	.	TGTGCCAGTAGGCGACAGGGGGTCCAGTTCTTC	CASRRQGVQFF
TRBV11-3	TRBJ2-5	TRBD2	few	TGTGCCAGCAGCTTATATCCCCAACTAGCGGGAGCCCGGGGAGGGACCCAGTACTTC	CASSLYPQLAGARGGTQYF
TRBV19	TRBJ1-2	TRBD1	.	TGTGCCAGTAGTCCCCAGGGGGGCTATGGCTACACCTTC	CASSPQGGYGYTF
TRBV18	TRBJ1-2	TRBD1	.	TGTGCCAGCTCACCGTCGGACAGGGCCCTGGGCTACACCTTC	CASSPSDRALGYTF
TRBV1	TRBJ2-5	.	few	TGCGCCAGCAGCCAAGGGCCGGGATTAGAGACCCAGTACTTC	CASSQGPGLETQYF
TRBV15	TRBJ1-4	TRBD1	medium-sized	TGTGCCACCAGCAGGTGGACAGGTCCTAATGAAAAACTGTTTTTT	CATSRWTGPNEKLFF